The 15 T cell receptor beta chains in this list originate from one sample, sequenced in a study of cytomegalovirus exposure and HLA in healthy donors. It was with 60 Vbeta and 13 Jbeta primers that the PCR ran. Method: immunoSEQ multiplex PCR; TCRdb's copy keeps in-frame clones and lacks some. Of about 160,000 clones in the sample, about 79% are singletons; the top ten hold under 7.5%. Input material: PBMCs. The receptors here all came from a man aged 45-65 years in good health and CMV-seropositive.

The chain has TRBV29-1 and TRBJ2-5, with a possible D match to TRBD1 (6 bases). The CDR3 is 16 amino acids. V was clipped by 6 bases and J by 0 bases, with 20 bases between them. Germline V gene data show CDR1 as SQVTM and CDR2 as ANQGSEA. For the CDR3, the DNA is TGCAGCGTGCTAGCTGGGATGACAGGTCACCAAGAGACCCAGTACTTC. Its protein product is CSVLAGMTGHQETQYF.

The J gene is TRBJ2-2, the V gene TRBV19, with a possible D match to TRBD1 (5 bases). This CDR3 has 17 amino acids. The germline gives CDR1 LNHDA, CDR2 SQIVND (reference sequence). Deletions cut 1 base from V and 5 bases from J, with 17 bases between. CDR3 region: CASSIVGAGKGTGELFF. Here the CDR3 DNA reads TGTGCCAGTAGTATAGTTGGGGCAGGGAAGGGAACCGGGGAGCTGTTTTTT.

The chain is built from TRBV5-6 and TRBJ1-2; 7 positions agree with TRBD1. Germline V gene sequence: CDR1 SGHDT, CDR2 YYEEEE. This CDR3 is 14 amino acids long. V lost 4 bases, J lost 0 bases, and 3 bases stayed unmatched. The CDR3 region has the DNA TGTGCCAGCAGCGTCGGGACAGCTAACTATGGCTACACCTTC. Encoded protein: CASSVGTANYGYTF.

A single count supports this clone. The chain is built from TRBV5-6 and TRBJ2-3, with no clear D. The CDR3 extends over 17 amino acids. The V gene's germline CDR1 is SGHDT and CDR2 YYEEEE. The V end lost 4 bases, the J end lost 0 bases, and 18 bases lay between the germline ends. The CDR3 sequence is CASSTDGSLHSTDTQYF. In DNA, the CDR3 is TGTGCCAGCAGCACCGACGGGTCGCTCCATAGCACAGATACGCAGTATTTT.

CDR3 amino acids: CASSAYGTGGNQPQHF. In DNA form, the CDR3 reads TGCGCCAGCAGTGCCTACGGGACAGGGGGCAATCAGCCCCAGCATTTT. The J gene is TRBJ1-5, the V gene TRBV10-2; 10 nucleotides line up with TRBD1. The germline gives CDR1 WSHSY, CDR2 SAAADI. The CDR3 has 16 amino acids. V shed 4 bases and J 2 bases; nucleotides not matched to a gene: 5.

J is TRBJ2-1 and V is TRBV4-1, with 11 bases that match TRBD2. CDR1 is MGHRA, CDR2 YSYEKL, per germline. Germline trimming cut 2 bases from V and 4 bases from J; bases unmatched to any gene: 4. The CDR3 sequence is 16 residues long. CDR3 nucleotide sequence: TGCGCCAGCAGCCAACCGGGACTAGCGGAGTACAATGAGCAGTTCTTC. Its protein product is CASSQPGLAEYNEQFF.

This chain joins TRBV7-2 and TRBJ1-2, with D possibly matching TRBD1 (5 bases). V lost 5 bases, J lost 4 bases, and 11 bases lay in between. CDR3 length equals 13 residues. The germline V gene has CDR1 SGHTA and CDR2 FQGNSA. CDR3: CASSAPGVYGYTF. The CDR3 nucleotides are TGTGCCAGCAGCGCCCCGGGGGTCTATGGCTACACCTTC. Full variable domain (outside the CDR3, taken from reference TRBV7-2 and TRBJ1-2): GAGVSQSPSNKVTEKGKDVELRCDPISGHTALYWYRQSLGQGLEFLIYFQGNSAPDKSGLPSDRFSAERTGGSVSTLTIQRTQQEDSAVYLCASSAPGVYGYTFGSGTRLTVV.

The sample holds a few counts of this clone. CDR3 in amino acids: CASSGGGLAIGELFF. CDR3 nucleotide sequence: TGTGCCAGCAGTGGGGGGGGACTAGCGATCGGGGAGCTGTTTTTT. This chain links TRBV5-6 with TRBJ2-2; TRBD2 matches at 10 bases. Per the germline V gene, CDR1 is SGHDT and CDR2 is YYEEEE. The CDR3 covers 15 residues. V shed 5 bases and J 7 bases; nucleotides not matched to a gene: 8.

This clone was recorded at least ten times. The rearrangement links TRBV14 to TRBJ1-2; D not resolved. The CDR3 covers 11 residues. Germline CDR1 and CDR2: SGHDN and FVKESK. Trimming stripped 5 bases from V and 8 bases from J, with 9 bases between. The CDR3 bases are TGTGCCAGCAGCTCTGGGAGCGGCTACACCTTC. Translation: CASSSGSGYTF.

Remarks on this clone: The junction departs from the called germline gene at one end, perhaps through a read error. The V gene is TRBV30, the J gene TRBJ2-2; 8 bases line up with TRBD2. The CDR3 contains 15 residues. CDR1 GTSNPN and CDR2 SVGIG come from the germline V gene (reference sequence). CDR3 DNA: TGTGCCTGGAAAAGCGGGAGTGTTAACATCGGGGAGCTGTTTTTT. Residues: CAWKSGSVNIGELFF.

The V and J genes are TRBV15 and TRBJ2-5; TRBD2 is a possible D gene (6 bases). The V and J ends lost 8 bases and 1 base respectively, with 14 bases between them. This CDR3 is 14 amino acids long. Germline V gene lookup returns CDR1 LNHNV and CDR2 YYDKDF (reference sequence). The CDR3 region has the DNA TGTGCCACCCGACGGGCGCGGGGCCAAGAGACCCAGTACTTC. Translating it yields CATRRARGQETQYF.

The rearrangement uses TRBV5-8 and TRBJ1-2; 12 positions match TRBD1. The CDR3 totals 16 residues. Germline CDR1 is SGHTS and CDR2 is YDEGEE. J gave up 6 bases and V 0 bases, and 6 bases lay outside the gene matches. The CDR3 sequence is CASSLAGTGGKDGYTF. Here the CDR3 DNA reads TGTGCCAGCAGCTTGGCCGGGACAGGGGGCAAGGATGGCTACACCTTC.

The gene calls are TRBV27 and TRBJ2-5; TRBD2 matches 7 bases. The V gene's germline CDR1 is MNHEY and CDR2 SMNVEV (reference sequence). The V gene end was trimmed by 4 bases and the J gene end by 8 bases; junction bases not matched to a gene: 10. This CDR3 has 14 residues. CDR3 coding DNA: TGTGCCAGCAGTTATCTAGCGGCCCCAGGAACCCAGTACTTC. Protein sequence: CASSYLAAPGTQYF.

The chain joins TRBV18 to TRBJ1-4; D is unresolved. The CDR3 has 13 amino acids. Trimming left V 8 bases short and J 0 bases short, with 7 bases between. Per the germline V gene, CDR1 is KGHSH and CDR2 is LQKENI. The CDR3 here is CASHSATNEKLFF. In DNA form, the CDR3 reads TGTGCCAGCCACAGTGCAACTAATGAAAAACTGTTTTTT.

This chain joins TRBV7-3 and TRBJ2-7; a possible D gene is TRBD1 (5 bases). There are 17 residues in the CDR3. Trimming took 6 bases from V and 1 from J, leaving 22 bases between them. The V gene's germline CDR1 is SGHTA and CDR2 FQGTGA. The CDR3 nucleotides are TGTGCCAGCAGGAGCGTGTCCTATCAACCAGGGTCCTACGAGCAGTACTTC. Protein: CASRSVSYQPGSYEQYF.